This note documents a single T cell receptor beta chain sequence. This clone appeared once. The antigen it binds to is not known. No qualities accompany the bases; no much larger clone lies one base away. Genomic DNA was extracted with the Qiagen DNeasy kit from unsorted PBMCs and from negatively selected CD4+ and CD8+ fractions. Using primers that anneal to V and J segments, immunoSEQ multiplex PCR amplified the TCR beta CDR3 regions. A synthetic immune receptor repertoire was used to minimize amplification bias, and any remaining bias was removed computationally after sequencing. Regarding the original processing steps: Repertoire diversity was quantified as the Shannon entropy index using custom Python scripts. Unsorted, CD4+ and CD8+ repertoires were analyzed separately, except for combined analyses in which CD4+ and CD8+ sequences were merged in silico. A clone counted as expanded when the clone's frequency after treatment rose at least 2-fold relative to C1D1, and clones undetected at baseline were given a pseudocount of 0.5. Singleton clones were defined as clones with 0 or 1 copy at C1D1, and non-singleton clones were defined as clones with 2 or more copies. Clones expanded in unsorted samples were annotated as CD4+, CD8+ or unknown by matching protein sequences in sorted samples from the same patient. Wilcoxon tests were applied to paired samples to test diversity changes from C1D1 to C4D1. What TCRdb holds here is the immuneACCESS table cut down to in-frame rearrangements. Part of the clones is not present; checked against another copy, under half of the missing clones reflect an unresolved V gene, and the others are unexplained. V and J calls and clone size are given by that table; D and trimming were obtained from the DNA. A total of about 60,000 clones appear in this sample, about nine tenths of them only once. The top ten hold about 8.8% of the sample.

Taken with the paper, the label for time point translates to: cycle 1 day 1 (C1D1), immediately before nivolumab initiation. All trial patients had relapsed after autologous stem cell transplantation, with cohorts A, B and C differing in prior brentuximab vedotin exposure. The trial cohort was composed of about 53 patients with relapsed/refractory classical Hodgkin lymphoma, for whom complete response, partial response or progressive disease was recorded as best overall response. Single-agent nivolumab was administered to trial patients in the multi-cohort phase II CheckMate 205 trial. An independent review committee assessed best overall response using the 2007 International Working Group response criteria. PBMCs from the trial were collected at three points: immediately before nivolumab initiation (C1D1), and during therapy at cycle 2 day 1 and cycle 4 day 1. Peripheral blood was collected in 8 mL Vacutainer Cell Preparation Tubes, from which PBMCs were isolated by centrifugation and then cryopreserved.

Its CDR3 holds 15 amino acids, cysteine through phenylalanine. Only the CDR3 DNA stays, 45 bases, in frame from base 1. The germline ends are 9 bases apart after V is trimmed by 0 bases and J by 3 bases. CDR1 MNHEY and CDR2 SVGAGI are derived from the germline V gene. These data originate in a study of PD-1 blockade in classical Hodgkin lymphoma (dated by TCRdb to about 2020). Background on the whole study: Nivolumab dosing was 3 mg/kg intravenously every 2 weeks, continuing until either disease progression or unacceptable toxicity. To define a peripheral blood immune signature of response to PD-1 blockade in classical Hodgkin lymphoma, the study combined TCR beta sequencing with CyTOF.

General conclusions and limits of the study: Baseline TCR diversity was reported to be lower in newly diagnosed patients than in healthy donors, and even lower in relapsed/refractory patients. Trial patients achieving complete response had baseline diversity similar to newly diagnosed patients, whereas partial responders and progressors had significantly lower diversity. CD4+ but not CD8+ TCR diversity rose significantly by C4D1 (p=0.0027 vs p=0.16), most apparent in complete responders (p=0.02). Lower diversity was observed in patients in whom nivolumab was started less than 1 year after ASCT, and these patients were excluded from later analyses so that confounding by immune reconstitution would be avoided. The study was restricted to a single clinical trial cohort, and the causes of repertoire differences, possibly disease activity or prior therapy, were left undefined.

This specimen consisted of peripheral blood mononuclear cells (PBMCs), obtained at baseline. The source is a human donor with classical Hodgkin lymphoma. This chain joins TRBV6-5 to TRBJ1-5; a tentative D match to TRBD1 spans 5 bases. The nucleotide sequence is given as TGTGCCAGCAGTTACTCTTTCGGGGCCAATCAGCCCCAGCATTTT. This codes for CASSYSFGANQPQHF.